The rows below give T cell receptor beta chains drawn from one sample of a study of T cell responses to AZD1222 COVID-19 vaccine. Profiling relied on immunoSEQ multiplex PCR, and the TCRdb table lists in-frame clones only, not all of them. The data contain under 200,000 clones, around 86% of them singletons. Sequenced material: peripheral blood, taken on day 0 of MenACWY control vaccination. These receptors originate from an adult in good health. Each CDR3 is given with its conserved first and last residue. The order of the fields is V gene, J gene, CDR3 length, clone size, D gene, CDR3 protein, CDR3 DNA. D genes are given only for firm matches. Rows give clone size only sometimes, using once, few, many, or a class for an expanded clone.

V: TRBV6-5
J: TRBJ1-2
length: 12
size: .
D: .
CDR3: CASSLGIYGYTF
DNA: TGTGCCAGCAGCTTAGGGATCTATGGCTACACCTTC

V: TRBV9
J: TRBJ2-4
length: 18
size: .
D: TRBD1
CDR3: CASSVGQGTTLAKNIQYF
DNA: TGTGCCAGCAGCGTAGGACAGGGGACCACCCTAGCCAAAAACATTCAGTACTTC

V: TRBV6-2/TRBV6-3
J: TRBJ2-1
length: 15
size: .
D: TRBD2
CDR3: CASSYGTRPLDEQFF
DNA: TGTGCCAGCAGTTATGGGACTAGGCCTTTGGATGAGCAGTTCTTC

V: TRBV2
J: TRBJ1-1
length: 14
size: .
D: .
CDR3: CASSELSLGTEAFF
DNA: TGTGCCAGCAGTGAATTGTCGCTAGGCACTGAAGCTTTCTTT

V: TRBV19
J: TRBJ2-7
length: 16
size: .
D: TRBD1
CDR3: CASSIRGQGPSYEQYF
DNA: TGTGCCAGTAGTATCAGGGGGCAGGGGCCCTCCTACGAGCAGTACTTC

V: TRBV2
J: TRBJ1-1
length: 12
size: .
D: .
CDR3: CASTSGAGRAFF
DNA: TGTGCCAGCACTTCCGGGGCAGGGAGGGCTTTCTTT

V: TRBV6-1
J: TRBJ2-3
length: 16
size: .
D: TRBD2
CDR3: CASSATSGGPADTQYF
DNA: TGTGCCAGCAGTGCGACTAGCGGGGGGCCGGCAGATACGCAGTATTTT

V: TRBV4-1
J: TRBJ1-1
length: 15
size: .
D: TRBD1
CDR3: CASSHRQGADTEAFF
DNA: TGCGCCAGCAGCCATAGACAGGGGGCGGACACTGAAGCTTTCTTT

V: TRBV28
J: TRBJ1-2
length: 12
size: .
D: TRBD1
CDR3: CASSDTRGGYTF
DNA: TGTGCCAGCAGTGACACCAGGGGGGGCTACACCTTC

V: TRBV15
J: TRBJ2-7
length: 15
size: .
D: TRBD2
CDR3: CATSTAPAGGYEQYF
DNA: TGTGCCACCAGCACCGCTCCAGCGGGAGGATACGAGCAGTACTTC

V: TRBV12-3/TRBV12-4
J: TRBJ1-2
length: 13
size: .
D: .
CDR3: CATSLPGFGGYTF
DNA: TGTGCCACTTCGCTGCCGGGGTTCGGTGGCTACACCTTC

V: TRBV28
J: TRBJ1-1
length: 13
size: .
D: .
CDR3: CASSLGGVAEAFF
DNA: TGTGCCAGCAGTTTAGGAGGGGTCGCTGAAGCTTTCTTT

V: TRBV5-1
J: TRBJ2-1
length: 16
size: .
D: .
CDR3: CASSLVGRGSYNEQFF
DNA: TGCGCCAGCAGCTTGGTAGGACGGGGTTCCTACAATGAGCAGTTCTTC

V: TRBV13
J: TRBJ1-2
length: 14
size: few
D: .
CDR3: CASSLTRTRYGYTF
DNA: TGTGCCAGCAGCTTAACGCGGACGAGATATGGCTACACCTTC

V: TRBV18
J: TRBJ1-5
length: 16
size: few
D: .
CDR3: CASSLEKGQSDQPQHF
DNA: TGTGCCAGCTCACTAGAGAAGGGGCAGAGCGATCAGCCCCAGCATTTT

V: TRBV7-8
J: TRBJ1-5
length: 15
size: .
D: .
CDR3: CASSSSRWGNQPQHF
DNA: TGTGCCAGCAGCTCCTCTCGGTGGGGCAATCAGCCCCAGCATTTT

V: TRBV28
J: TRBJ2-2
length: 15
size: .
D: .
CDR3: CASSYLTGRTGELFF
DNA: TGTGCCAGCAGTTACCTGACAGGGAGGACCGGGGAGCTGTTTTTT

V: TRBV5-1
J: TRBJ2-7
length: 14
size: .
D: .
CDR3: CASSEVGATGEQYF
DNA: TGCGCCAGCAGCGAAGTGGGTGCCACCGGGGAGCAGTACTTC

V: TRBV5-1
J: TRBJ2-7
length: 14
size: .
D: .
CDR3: CASSLGVDSYEQYF
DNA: TGCGCCAGCAGCTTGGGTGTAGATTCCTACGAGCAGTACTTC

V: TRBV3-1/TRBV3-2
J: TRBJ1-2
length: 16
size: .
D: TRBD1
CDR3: CASSQLRTGGSYGYTF
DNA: TGTGCCAGCAGCCAACTACGGACAGGGGGAAGCTATGGCTACACCTTC

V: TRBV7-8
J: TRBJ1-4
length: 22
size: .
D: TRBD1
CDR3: CASTSRFGNRGLLNATNEKLFF
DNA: TGTGCCAGCACCAGTCGGTTTGGGAACAGGGGGCTTTTAAACGCAACTAATGAAAAACTGTTTTTT

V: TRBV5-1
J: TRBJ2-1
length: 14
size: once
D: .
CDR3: CASSSPGQYNEQFF
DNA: TGCGCCAGCAGCTCGCCGGGACAATACAATGAGCAGTTCTTC

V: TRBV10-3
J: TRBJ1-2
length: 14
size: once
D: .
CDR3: CAISESFQNGLSTF
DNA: TGTGCCATCAGTGAGTCGTTTCAGAACGGCCTTTCTACCTTC

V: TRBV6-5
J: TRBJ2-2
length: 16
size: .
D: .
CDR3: CASSYSGRPGAGELFF
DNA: TGTGCCAGCAGTTACTCCGGCCGACCAGGGGCCGGGGAGCTGTTTTTT

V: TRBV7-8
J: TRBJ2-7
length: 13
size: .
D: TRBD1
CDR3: CASSYLQGHEQYF
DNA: TGTGCCAGCAGCTACTTACAGGGGCACGAGCAGTACTTC

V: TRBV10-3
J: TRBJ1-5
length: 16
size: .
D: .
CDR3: CAIGTSRDGSNQPQHF
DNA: TGTGCCATCGGGACATCTCGGGACGGAAGCAATCAGCCCCAGCATTTT

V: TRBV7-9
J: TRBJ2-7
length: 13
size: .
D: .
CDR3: CASSSRGTYEQYF
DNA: TGTGCCAGCAGTTCGAGGGGAACCTACGAGCAGTACTTC